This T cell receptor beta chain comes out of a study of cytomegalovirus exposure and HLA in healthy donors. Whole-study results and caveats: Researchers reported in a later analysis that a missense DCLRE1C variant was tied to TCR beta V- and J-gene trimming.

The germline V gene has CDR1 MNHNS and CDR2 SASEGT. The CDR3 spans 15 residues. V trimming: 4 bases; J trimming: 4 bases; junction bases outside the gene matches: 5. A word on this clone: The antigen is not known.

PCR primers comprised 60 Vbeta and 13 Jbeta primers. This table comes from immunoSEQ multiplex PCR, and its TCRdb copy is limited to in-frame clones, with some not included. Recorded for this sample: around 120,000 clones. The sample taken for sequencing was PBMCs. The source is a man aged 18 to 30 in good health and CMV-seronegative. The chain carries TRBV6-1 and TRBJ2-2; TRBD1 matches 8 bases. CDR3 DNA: TGTGCCAGCAGTGTAGGACAGGGTATCACCGGGGAGCTGTTTTTT. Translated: CASSVGQGITGELFF.